This T cell receptor (beta chain) was obtained from a study of blood T cell repertoires in COVID-19. Study at large: T cells, B-cell-depleted T cells, or PBMCs provided the cDNA or gDNA that served as material.

This clone was seen once. From germline, CDR1 is SEHNR and CDR2 FQNEAQ (reference sequence). V shed 5 bases and J shed 6 bases, with 14 bases lying between them. The CDR3 has 14 amino acids. The repertoire was sequenced with immunoSEQ multiplex PCR; TCRdb's copy has only in-frame clones and lacks some. Of some 330,000 clones in the sample, 85% to 90% are singletons; the top ten hold 3% to 4%. This chain links TRBV7-9 with TRBJ2-1; D might be TRBD2 (6 bases). The receptor comes from a woman in her fifties or sixties with active or convalescent COVID-19. Sequencing input: peripheral blood. CDR3 in DNA: TGTGCCAGCAGCCGGGAGCTCGGAGTCAATGAGCAGTTCTTC. It yields the protein CASSRELGVNEQFF.